These T cell receptor beta chains were read from a single sample in a study of blood T cell repertoires in COVID-19. The protocol was immunoSEQ multiplex PCR, while the TCRdb copy is restricted to in-frame clones and leaves out a portion. The repertoire includes 95,000 to 150,000 clones, over 80% of them detected once, and under 5% sits in the top ten. The sample taken for sequencing was PBMCs or T cells enriched from blood (not recorded which). Receptors were obtained from a woman in her twenties or thirties who had recovered from COVID-19. CDR3s include the opening cysteine and the closing phenylalanine or tryptophan. A D gene is named only where the DNA matches it firmly. Size is omitted from some rows. Given values are once, few, many or a class for expanded clones.

v_call,d_call,j_call,clone_size,cdr3_nt,cdr3_aa
TRBV7-2,-,TRBJ2-3,few,TGTGCCAGCAGCATCTGGGGCAACACAGATACGCAGTATTTT,CASSIWGNTDTQYF
TRBV13,-,TRBJ1-1,-,TGTGCCAGCAGCTTAGGACCAGGCCCCCTCGGCCCTGAAGCTTTCTTT,CASSLGPGPLGPEAFF
TRBV5-1,-,TRBJ2-3,-,TGCGCCAGCAGCTTTCCTCTAGGGGTCGGTACGGATACGCAGTATTTT,CASSFPLGVGTDTQYF
TRBV6-5,-,TRBJ1-1,-,TGTGCCAGCAGCAACAGTCACAGTACTGAAGCTTTCTTT,CASSNSHSTEAFF
TRBV19,TRBD2,TRBJ2-2,-,TGTGCCACAAGGTGGCTAGCGGGCCCCAGGAACACCGGGGAGCTGTTTTTT,CATRWLAGPRNTGELFF
TRBV19,TRBD2,TRBJ2-5,-,TGTGCCAGTAGTATAGTCTGGGGGGGAAGGCTAGCGGAGCAAGAGACCCAGTACTTC,CASSIVWGGRLAEQETQYF
TRBV27,-,TRBJ1-5,-,TGTGCCAGCAGTTATACAGGGTTTAGACAGCCCCAGCATTTT,CASSYTGFRQPQHF
TRBV29-1,TRBD1,TRBJ1-2,-,TGCAGCGTTGAAAAGGGCAGGGGGCTCTATGGCTACACCTTC,CSVEKGRGLYGYTF
TRBV4-1,-,TRBJ1-2,-,TGCGCCAGCAGCCAACGACTCTCAGACTATGGCTACACCTTC,CASSQRLSDYGYTF
TRBV25-1,-,TRBJ1-5,-,TGTGCCAGCAGTGATTCAGGTAGCAATCAGCCCCAGCATTTT,CASSDSGSNQPQHF
TRBV27,-,TRBJ2-2,-,TGTGCCAGCAACAAAGGGGGGGCTCGCACCGGGGAGCTGTTTTTT,CASNKGGARTGELFF
TRBV7-9,TRBD1,TRBJ1-2,-,TGTGCCAGCAGCTTAGCGGACCTGGGACAGGGCTATGGCTACACCTTC,CASSLADLGQGYGYTF
TRBV6-5,TRBD1,TRBJ2-7,-,TGTGCCACAGCAGGGGGCTGGACCTACGAGCAGTACTTC,CATAGGWTYEQYF
TRBV30,TRBD1,TRBJ1-3,few,TGTGCCTGGAGTGGAGACAGGGGTGGAAACACCATATATTTT,CAWSGDRGGNTIYF
TRBV6-5,-,TRBJ1-1,-,TGTGCCAGCAGTTACTCTCCGAGGAACACTGAAGCTTTCTTT,CASSYSPRNTEAFF
TRBV4-2,TRBD1,TRBJ1-1,-,TGTGCCAGCAGCCAAGAGACAGGGCTAGGCACTGAAGCTTTCTTT,CASSQETGLGTEAFF
TRBV2,TRBD1,TRBJ1-6,-,TGTGCCAGCAGTGCCCCGGGACAGGGCGGTATTAGCTCCTATAATTCACCCCTCCACTTT,CASSAPGQGGISSYNSPLHF
TRBV2,TRBD1,TRBJ1-6,-,TGTGCCAGCATCAAGGACAGGTTAGGTTCACCCCTCCACTTT,CASIKDRLGSPLHF
TRBV4-1,-,TRBJ1-1,-,TGCGCCAGCAGAGAGGGAATATTCTCGGACACTGAAGCTTTCTTT,CASREGIFSDTEAFF
TRBV5-1,TRBD1,TRBJ1-1,once,TGCGCCAGCAGCTTGGGGGATCGACAGGGAAACACTGAAGCTTTCTTT,CASSLGDRQGNTEAFF
TRBV5-1,TRBD1,TRBJ1-2,-,TGCGCCAGCACCGACAGGGGACTTAACTATGGCTACACCTTC,CASTDRGLNYGYTF
TRBV29-1,TRBD2,TRBJ2-1,-,TGCAGCGTTAAAGCGGGAGGGGGTGAGCAGTTCTTC,CSVKAGGGEQFF
TRBV7-2,TRBD1,TRBJ1-2,-,TGTGCCAGCAGCTTAGAGGGACAGGTATACTATGGCTACACCTTC,CASSLEGQVYYGYTF
TRBV4-2,-,TRBJ1-5,-,TGTGCCAGCAGCCAAGATAACATTTTACCCCAGCATTTT,CASSQDNILPQHF
TRBV7-7,-,TRBJ1-2,-,TGTGCCAGCAGCTTATCCCAGGGAAACGACTATGGCTACACCTTC,CASSLSQGNDYGYTF
TRBV3-1/TRBV3-2,TRBD1,TRBJ2-7,once,TGTGCCAGCAGCCTAACGGGACAGCCGTACGAGCAGTACTTC,CASSLTGQPYEQYF
TRBV4-1,-,TRBJ2-2,-,TGCGCCAGCAGCCGCGGACATCCGTCCACCGGGGAGCTGTTTTTT,CASSRGHPSTGELFF
TRBV5-6,-,TRBJ1-3,-,TGTGCCAGCAGGCCTCGGGGAGCCGGAAACACCATATATTTT,CASRPRGAGNTIYF
TRBV5-1,TRBD1,TRBJ2-3,-,TGCGCCAGCAGCCCCAACAGGGGGCTGACAGATACGCAGTATTTT,CASSPNRGLTDTQYF
TRBV7-8,TRBD2,TRBJ2-7,-,TGTGCCAGCAGCGGCCGGACTAGCGGGAGGTACGAGCAGTACTTC,CASSGRTSGRYEQYF
TRBV11-2,-,TRBJ1-5,-,TGTGCCAGCAGCTTAGGGCAGGGGTTTAATCAGCCCCAGCATTTT,CASSLGQGFNQPQHF
TRBV19,-,TRBJ2-1,-,TGTGCCAGTTCTCCCAGACGGGATAGGAATGAGCAGTTCTTC,CASSPRRDRNEQFF
TRBV12-3/TRBV12-4,TRBD1,TRBJ1-1,-,TGTGCCAGCAGTACATCCGGGACAGACGAAGCTTTCTTT,CASSTSGTDEAFF
TRBV14,-,TRBJ1-4,once,TGTGCCAGCAGCCAAGATGGATGGCCTGCGGGGGAAAAACTGTTTTTT,CASSQDGWPAGEKLFF
TRBV6-5,TRBD2,TRBJ2-7,-,TGTGCCAGCAGACTAGGCGCGGGAGGGTTCCACGAGCAGTACTTC,CASRLGAGGFHEQYF
TRBV29-1,TRBD1,TRBJ2-7,few,TGCAGCGTTGTCGAGGGGACAGGGGCCTACGAGCAGTACTTC,CSVVEGTGAYEQYF